This T cell receptor (beta chain) was sequenced during a study of cytomegalovirus exposure and HLA in healthy donors. Germline loops: CDR1 SGHVS, CDR2 FQNEAQ. The CDR3 is made up of 18 amino acids. The V end was cut by 5 bases, the J end by 3 bases, with 25 bases between. Use of 60 Vbeta and 13 Jbeta primers characterized the PCR. Sequenced by immunoSEQ multiplex PCR; TCRdb stores in-frame clones only, minus some. The sample lists some 100,000 clones, around three quarters seen once, with over 4% in the top ten. The source is a female donor in good health and CMV-seropositive. J is TRBJ1-1 and V is TRBV7-8; D is unclear. Sequenced: PBMCs. The CDR3 loop reads CASSPDPGLPRGDTEAFF. The CDR3 DNA is TGTGCCAGCAGCCCAGATCCAGGACTTCCTCGTGGGGACACTGAAGCTTTCTTT.